These T cell receptor beta chains were read from a single sample in a study of cytomegalovirus exposure and HLA in healthy donors. The data were produced by immunoSEQ multiplex PCR, yet TCRdb's version contains in-frame clones alone and is incomplete. Its table records approximately 120,000 clones. The sequencing sample was made of PBMCs. The receptors stem from a man aged 40-50 years in good health and CMV-seronegative. Each CDR3 is given with its conserved first and last residue. Fields, in order: J gene, D gene, V gene, CDR3 DNA, CDR3 protein. The D gene is left open where the match is weak.

>TRBJ2-7|TRBD1|TRBV28
TGTGCCAGCAGCCCCCCCGGCGCAGGGGGCACCTACGAGCAGTACTTC
CASSPPGAGGTYEQYF
>TRBJ1-5|TRBD1|TRBV30
TGTGCCTGGACCGACAGGGGGAATCAGCCCCAGCATTTT
CAWTDRGNQPQHF
>TRBJ2-7|TRBD2|TRBV16
TGTGCCAGCAGCCAATCCGTCCGTGGACTAGGAGCCTACGAGCAGTACTTC
CASSQSVRGLGAYEQYF
>TRBJ2-5|TRBD2|TRBV7-9
TGTGCCAGCAGCGACGGGACTAGCGGGATGCTGGGAGGGGAGACCCAGTACTTC
CASSDGTSGMLGGETQYF
>TRBJ2-7|NA|TRBV7-9
TGTGCCAGCAGCAAAAGAACCAACGGCGAGCAGTACTTC
CASSKRTNGEQYF
>TRBJ2-7|NA|TRBV30
TGTGCCTGGAGTGTACCTTGGGGGCGCGTCTACGAGCAGTACTTC
CAWSVPWGRVYEQYF
>TRBJ2-7|TRBD1|TRBV7-9
TGTGCCAGCAGCTCCGACAGGGGGCGAGGGTACGAGCAGTACTTC
CASSSDRGRGYEQYF
>TRBJ1-5|TRBD1|TRBV28
TGTGCCAGCAGTTTAATAGGACAGGGGAGGGTTGGGCAGCCCCAGCATTTT
CASSLIGQGRVGQPQHF
>TRBJ1-4|TRBD1|TRBV18
TGTGCCAGCTCACCTCGACAGGGGCTCACGACTAATGAAAAACTGTTTTTT
CASSPRQGLTTNEKLFF
>TRBJ2-7|NA|TRBV6-1
TGTGCCAGCAGTGAAGCGGGCTTCGAGCAGTACTTC
CASSEAGFEQYF
>TRBJ2-7|NA|TRBV9
TGTGCCAGCAGCGTAGGGCCCTCTTACGAGCAGTACTTC
CASSVGPSYEQYF
>TRBJ1-1|TRBD1|TRBV10-3
TGTGCCATCACGGGACAGCTGAACACTGAAGCTTTCTTT
CAITGQLNTEAFF
>TRBJ2-3|TRBD1|TRBV7-9
TGTGCCAGCAGCCCGACAGGGGGGGGAGATACGCAGTATTTT
CASSPTGGGDTQYF
>TRBJ2-5|NA|TRBV5-1
TGCGCCAGCAGCTTTACGGGAGACCAAGAGACCCAGTACTTC
CASSFTGDQETQYF
>TRBJ1-2|TRBD1|TRBV7-9
TGTGCCAGCAGTCGTACGAGGGGGCCGGGCTATGGCTACACCTTC
CASSRTRGPGYGYTF
>TRBJ2-4|TRBD2|TRBV19
TGTGCCAGTAGTATGTCCGGGGGGGGTCTAACCAAAAACATTCAGTACTTC
CASSMSGGGLTKNIQYF
>TRBJ2-7|TRBD1|TRBV10-3
TGTGCCACCTGGGACAGGGGGCTTGAGCAGTACTTC
CATWDRGLEQYF
>TRBJ1-2|NA|TRBV2
TGTGCCACCCTGTGGCGGGGCGGCTACACCTTC
CATLWRGGYTF
>TRBJ1-2|NA|TRBV6-6
TGTGCCACCACAACAGGGACTAATGGCTACACCTTC
CATTTGTNGYTF
>TRBJ2-1|NA|TRBV5-1
TGCGCCAGCAGTCGTAACTCAGGGGTTAACGGTAATGAGCAGTTCTTC
CASSRNSGVNGNEQFF
>TRBJ1-2|TRBD1|TRBV30
TGTGCCTGGAGTGTAAGCTGGACAGGCAACTATGGCTACACCTTC
CAWSVSWTGNYGYTF
>TRBJ1-5|NA|TRBV19
TGTGCCAGTAGTATAATACAGGGCTTCAATCAGCCCCAGCATTTT
CASSIIQGFNQPQHF
>TRBJ2-7|NA|TRBV11-3
TGTGCCAGCAGCTTAGTTGACAGTTACTACGAGCAGTACTTC
CASSLVDSYYEQYF
>TRBJ2-1|NA|TRBV7-8
TGTGCCAGCAGCCTAGTTGGACAGAATTTCTACAATGAGCAGTTCTTC
CASSLVGQNFYNEQFF
>TRBJ1-5|NA|TRBV10-3
TGTGCCATCAGCCGGGACTCTAGCAATCAGCCCCAGCATTTT
CAISRDSSNQPQHF